The rows below give T cell receptor beta chains drawn from one sample of a study of cytomegalovirus exposure and HLA in healthy donors. Assay used: immunoSEQ multiplex PCR; TCRdb lists only in-frame clones, some missing. The sample shows around 200,000 clones, 75% to 80% of them seen only once. The specimen was PBMCs. The receptors come from a man aged 18 to 30 in good health and CMV-seronegative. Each CDR3 is given without its conserved first and last residue. D genes are given only for firm matches. Size is stated for part of the rows, as once, few or many counts, or as a class when the clone is expanded.

>.|TRBD1|TRBJ1-2|TRBV27
ASSFSGTGYYGYT
>once|.|TRBJ1-6|TRBV5-1
ASSSGYDSPLH
>.|TRBD2|TRBJ2-7|TRBV7-2
ASSQSGLARFYEQY
>.|.|TRBJ1-2|TRBV4-2
ASSQERGGRGGYT
>.|.|TRBJ2-6|TRBV21-1
ASSKRGGRASGANVLT
>.|.|TRBJ2-7|TRBV6-6
ASKLQVTYEQY
>.|.|TRBJ1-5|TRBV6-6
ASSSSKGERQPQH
>few|TRBD1|TRBJ1-5|TRBV6-1
ASRDREGQPQH
>.|TRBD2|TRBJ2-7|TRBV19
ASSIGMGLAGGNYEQY
>.|TRBD1|TRBJ1-4|TRBV7-9
ASSSISGGTNEKLF
>.|TRBD1|TRBJ2-1|TRBV30
AWNQRQGDGEQF
>once|TRBD1|TRBJ2-1|TRBV11-2
ASSSGPGQLGNEQF
>.|.|TRBJ2-5|TRBV6-5
ASSLTGTLQETQY
>.|.|TRBJ1-6|TRBV4-2
ASSQEDVKSSYNSPLH
>few|TRBD1|TRBJ2-7|TRBV27
ASRKDRGLLSGEQY
>.|.|TRBJ1-1|TRBV11-3
ASSLSGKRNTEAF
>.|TRBD1|TRBJ1-2|TRBV18
ASSPRTGEGNGYT
>.|TRBD2|TRBJ2-1|TRBV9
ASSATPSGLGYNEQF
>.|TRBD1|TRBJ1-5|TRBV28
ASSNPDRGDNQPQH
>few|TRBD1|TRBJ1-1|TRBV19
ASILTGTGNTEAF
>.|.|TRBJ2-1|TRBV11-2
ASSSQWGGPPLEQF
>.|.|TRBJ1-1|TRBV7-8
ASSLNSGSEAF
>.|.|.|TRBV7-6
ASSSRGRDNEQY
>.|.|TRBJ1-6|TRBV2
ASTGQSNSPLH
>.|TRBD2|TRBJ2-3|TRBV7-2
ASSLLLAGGPGGTQY
>.|TRBD1|TRBJ1-3|TRBV9
ASSRGQEGGNTIY
>.|.|TRBJ2-7|TRBV5-6
ASSLFNGGWGLHEQY
>few|TRBD1|TRBJ1-4|TRBV4-3
ASSQAGQAPPNEKLF
>.|TRBD2|TRBJ2-7|TRBV7-9
ASSDWGLAGNYEQY
>.|.|TRBJ1-1|TRBV30
AWSRENTEAF
>.|TRBD1|TRBJ1-5|TRBV5-8
ASSPERTGGAGNQPQH
>.|TRBD1|.|TRBV5-1
ASRGTGGAYEQY
>.|.|TRBJ2-1|TRBV6-1
ASSHREGSYNEQF
>.|.|TRBJ1-5|TRBV7-9
ASSFSENQPQH
>.|TRBD1|TRBJ1-2|TRBV28
ASRFTTGQGNYGYT
>.|TRBD1|TRBJ1-4|TRBV5-1
ASSPTGETNEKLF
>.|TRBD1|TRBJ1-1|TRBV7-9
SSSLRDRVNTEAF
>.|TRBD2|TRBJ2-5|TRBV5-1
ASSFATSGAAGAQETQY
>few|.|TRBJ2-2|TRBV5-1
ASSFSGEDASGELF
>.|.|TRBJ1-3|TRBV19
ASSILGSGNTIY
>once|.|TRBJ2-1|TRBV6-5
ASSYGTNNEQF
>.|.|TRBJ2-2|TRBV5-8
ASSSGFTGELF
>.|.|TRBJ1-1|TRBV19
ASSRLSGLSSPAEAF
>.|.|TRBJ2-7|TRBV7-9
ASSLAGGSLLDEQY
>few|.|TRBJ1-1|TRBV28
ASVNRAGNTEAF
>.|.|TRBJ2-1|TRBV7-9
ASSLVLQGGEQF
>few|.|TRBJ1-2|TRBV27
ASSFRGGAGYT
>.|TRBD2|TRBJ2-7|TRBV28
ASTRNSGTREQY
>few|TRBD2|TRBJ2-3|TRBV10-3
AIEAGGTDTQY
>.|.|TRBJ1-1|TRBV7-3
ASSSTGSITEAF